This entry features one T cell receptor (beta chain) sequence. Its target is unknown. Only in-frame clones appear in the TCRdb table, and some are missing; sequencing was by immunoSEQ multiplex PCR. The sample carries some 130,000 clones, roughly 91% recorded once. These data are taken from a study of T cell responses to AZD1222 COVID-19 vaccine. Findings and limits, study-wide: Only five to seven AZD1222 recipients were seropositive at baseline. Spike as a whole was targeted by vaccine-associated CD4 TCRs, dominant at 160-218 and 743-854.

The CDR3 consists of 14 residues. From germline, CDR1 is LNHDA and CDR2 SQIVND (reference sequence). The V end was cut by 6 bases, the J end by 8 bases, with 14 bases between. The chain is built from TRBV19 and TRBJ1-6; no reliable D call. The sequenced sample was peripheral blood, obtained 28 days after the second AZD1222 dose. This receptor was identified in an adult who received the AZD1222 COVID-19 vaccine. CDR3 sequence: CASSQASGYSPLHF. CDR3 nucleotide sequence: TGTGCCAGTAGCCAGGCCTCGGGTTATTCACCCCTCCACTTT.